This T cell receptor beta chain appears in the sequencing data of a study of blood T cell repertoires in COVID-19. In the study overall: COVID-19 samples collected from the United States, Italy and Spain covered acute and convalescent phases. T cells, B-cell-depleted T cells, or PBMCs provided the cDNA or gDNA that served as material.

The germline V gene has CDR1 SGDLS and CDR2 YYNGEE. The CDR3 contains 16 residues. V was pared by 0 bases and J by 0 bases, with 2 bases of the junction left unmatched. In the authors' methods: Reference gene primers were amplified, and this amplification served to estimate nucleated cell counts. TCRdb keeps only in-frame clones here, not all; method: immunoSEQ multiplex PCR. The V and J calls and clone size were taken over from that table, and D and trimming were inferred from the DNA. Here the sample spans 72,000 or so clones, around 86% being singletons. Sequencing input: peripheral blood. The chain recombines TRBV9 with TRBJ2-1; 8 nucleotides line up with TRBD2. This receptor was obtained from a woman aged 60-70 years with acute or convalescent COVID-19. CDR3 sequence (DNA): TGTGCCAGCAGCGTAGTAGCGGGGAGCTCCTACAATGAGCAGTTCTTC. Translated, it gives CASSVVAGSSYNEQFF. The full variable domain, its missing parts supplied by reference TRBV9 and TRBJ2-1, is DSGVTQTPKHLITATGQRVTLRCSPRSGDLSVYWYQQSLDQGLQFLIQYYNGEERAKGNILERFSAQQFPDLHSELNLSSLELGDSALYFCASSVVAGSSYNEQFFGPGTRLTVL.